The clone carrying this T cell receptor beta chain was picked up a small number of times. Its antigen remains unidentified. The junction departs from germline at one end; a sequencing error may be responsible. Profiled with immunoSEQ multiplex PCR; TCRdb holds only in-frame clones, not every one. The data show some 43,000 clones, 69% seen once. CDR3 size: 8 residues. Germline CDR1 and CDR2: SGDLS and YYNGEE. This record belongs to a study of cytotoxic CD8 clonotypes in ibrutinib-treated CLL. Findings and caveats of the study: Sampling times, which were not matched between the groups, differed between sustained-remission patients and progressing patients. Public clonotypes, rarely seen, contracted or held steady on treatment.

The clonotype originates from a human donor with chronic lymphocytic leukemia. The sample here was PBMCs, taken after 12 months of ibrutinib treatment. The chain links TRBV9 to TRBJ1-3; a weak D match, TRBD1 (6 bases). CDR3 sequence reads: CATNGTNF. CDR3 nucleotide sequence: TGTGCCACCAACGGGACAAATTTT.